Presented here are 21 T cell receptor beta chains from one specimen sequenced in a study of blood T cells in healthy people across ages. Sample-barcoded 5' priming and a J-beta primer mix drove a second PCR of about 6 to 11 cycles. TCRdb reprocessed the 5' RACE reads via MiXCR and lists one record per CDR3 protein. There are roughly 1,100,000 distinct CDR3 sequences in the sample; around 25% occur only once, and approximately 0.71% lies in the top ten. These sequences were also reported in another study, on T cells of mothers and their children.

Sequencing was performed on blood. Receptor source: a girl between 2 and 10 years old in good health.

As DNA, the CDR3 is TGCAGTGCTACAGGGTCTGGAGAGACCCAGTACTTC. Its protein is CSATGSGETQYF. V usage is TRBV20-1 and J usage is TRBJ2-5; perhaps TRBD1 as D (5 bases). This CDR3 region has 12 residues. CDR1 is DFQATT, CDR2 SNEGSKA, per germline (reference sequence). Trimming took 4 bases from V and 4 from J, leaving 10 bases between them.

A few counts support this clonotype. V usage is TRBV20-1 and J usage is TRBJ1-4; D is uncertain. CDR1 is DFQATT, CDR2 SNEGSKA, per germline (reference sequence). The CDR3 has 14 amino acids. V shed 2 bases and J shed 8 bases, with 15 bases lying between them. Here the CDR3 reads CSARPPSRAEKLFF. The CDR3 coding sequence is TGCAGTGCTAGACCTCCGAGCCGGGCGGAAAAACTGTTTTTT.

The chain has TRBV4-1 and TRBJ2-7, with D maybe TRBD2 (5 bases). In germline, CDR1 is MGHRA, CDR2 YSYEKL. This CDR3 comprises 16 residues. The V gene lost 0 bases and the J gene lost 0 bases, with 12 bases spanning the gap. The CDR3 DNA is TGCGCCAGCAGCCAAGAAGGGTGCGGGTCCTCCTACGAGCAGTACTTC. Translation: CASSQEGCGSSYEQYF.

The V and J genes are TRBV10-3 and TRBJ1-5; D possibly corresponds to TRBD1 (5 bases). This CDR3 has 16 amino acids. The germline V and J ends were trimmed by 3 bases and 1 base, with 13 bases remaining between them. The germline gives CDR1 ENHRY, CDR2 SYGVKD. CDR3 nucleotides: TGTGCCATCAGTGAAGGGCAGGGAGAAAGCAATCAGCCCCAGCATTTT. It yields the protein CAISEGQGESNQPQHF.

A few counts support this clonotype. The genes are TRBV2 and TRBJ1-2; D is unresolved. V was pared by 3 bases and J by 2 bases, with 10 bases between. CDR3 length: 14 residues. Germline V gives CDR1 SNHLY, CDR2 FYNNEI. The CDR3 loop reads CASSEVPGNYGYTF. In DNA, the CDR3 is TGTGCCAGCAGTGAGGTGCCAGGAAACTATGGCTACACCTTC.

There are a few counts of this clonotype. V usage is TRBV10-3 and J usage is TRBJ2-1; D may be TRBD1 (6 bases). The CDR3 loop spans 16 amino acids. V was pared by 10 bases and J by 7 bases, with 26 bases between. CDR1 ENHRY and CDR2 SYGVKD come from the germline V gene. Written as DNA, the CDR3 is TGTGCCACCACTTTAAGGACAGCCCCGACGGGGAATGAGCAGTTCTTC. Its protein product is CATTLRTAPTGNEQFF.

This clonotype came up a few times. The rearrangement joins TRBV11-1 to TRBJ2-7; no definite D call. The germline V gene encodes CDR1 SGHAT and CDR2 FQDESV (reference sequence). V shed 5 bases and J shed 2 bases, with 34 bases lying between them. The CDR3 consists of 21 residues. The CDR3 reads CASSPSTYSNSRNQFPYEQYF. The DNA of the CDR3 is TGTGCCAGCAGCCCTTCCACATACTCAAATTCCAGGAATCAGTTCCCCTACGAGCAGTACTTC.

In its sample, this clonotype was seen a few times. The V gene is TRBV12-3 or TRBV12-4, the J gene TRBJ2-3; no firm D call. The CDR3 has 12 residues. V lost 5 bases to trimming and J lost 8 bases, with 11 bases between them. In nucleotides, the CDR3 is TGTGCCAGCAGTCAAAGGCTCGCTACGCAGTATTTT. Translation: CASSQRLATQYF.

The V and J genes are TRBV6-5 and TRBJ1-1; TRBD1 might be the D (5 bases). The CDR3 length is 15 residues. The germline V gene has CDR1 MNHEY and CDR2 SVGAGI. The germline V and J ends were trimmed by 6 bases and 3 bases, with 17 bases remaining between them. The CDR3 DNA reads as TGTGCCAGCAGACCCGGCCTAATAGGGGACACTGAAGCTTTCTTT. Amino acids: CASRPGLIGDTEAFF.

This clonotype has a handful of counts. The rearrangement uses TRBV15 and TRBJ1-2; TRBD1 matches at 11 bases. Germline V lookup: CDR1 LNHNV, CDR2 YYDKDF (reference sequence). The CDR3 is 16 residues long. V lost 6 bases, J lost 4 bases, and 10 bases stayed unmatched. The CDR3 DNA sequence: TGTGCCACCAGTAGGGGACAGGGGGTAGTAACCTATGGCTACACCTTC. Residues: CATSRGQGVVTYGYTF.

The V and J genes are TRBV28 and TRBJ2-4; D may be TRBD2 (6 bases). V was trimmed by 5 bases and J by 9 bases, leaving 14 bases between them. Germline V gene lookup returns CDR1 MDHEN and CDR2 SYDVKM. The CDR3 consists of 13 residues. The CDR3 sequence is CASSPPGLGIQYF. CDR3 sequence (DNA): TGTGCCAGCAGTCCACCGGGACTGGGCATTCAGTACTTC.

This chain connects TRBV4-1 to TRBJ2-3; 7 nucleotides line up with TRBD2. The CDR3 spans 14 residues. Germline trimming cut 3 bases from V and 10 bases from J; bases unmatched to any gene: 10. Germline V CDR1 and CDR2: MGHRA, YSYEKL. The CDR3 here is CASSQGAGLVAQYF. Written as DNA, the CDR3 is TGCGCCAGCAGCCAGGGAGCGGGACTGGTTGCGCAGTATTTT.

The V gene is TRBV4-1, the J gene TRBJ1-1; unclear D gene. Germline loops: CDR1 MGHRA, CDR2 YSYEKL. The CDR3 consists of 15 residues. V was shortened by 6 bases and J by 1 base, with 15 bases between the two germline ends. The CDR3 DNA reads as TGCGCCAGCAGTTTTACCAAGGTCGCGAACACTGAAGCTTTCTTT. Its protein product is CASSFTKVANTEAFF.

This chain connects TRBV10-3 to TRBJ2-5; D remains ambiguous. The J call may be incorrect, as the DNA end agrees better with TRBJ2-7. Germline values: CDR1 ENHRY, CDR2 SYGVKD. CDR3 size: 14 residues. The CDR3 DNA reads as TGTGCCATCAGTGACGGGCAGAATCCCTACGAGCAGTACTTC. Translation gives CAISDGQNPYEQYF.

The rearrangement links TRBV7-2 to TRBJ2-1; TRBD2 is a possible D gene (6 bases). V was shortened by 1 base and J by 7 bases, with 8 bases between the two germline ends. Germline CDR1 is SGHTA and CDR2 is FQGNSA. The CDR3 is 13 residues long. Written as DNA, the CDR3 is TGTGCCAGCAGCTTAGAACGGGAGAATGAGCAGTTCTTC. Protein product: CASSLERENEQFF. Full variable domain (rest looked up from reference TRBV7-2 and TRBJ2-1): GAGVSQSPSNKVTEKGKDVELRCDPISGHTALYWYRQSLGQGLEFLIYFQGNSAPDKSGLPSDRFSAERTGGSVSTLTIQRTQQEDSAVYLCASSLERENEQFFGPGTRLTVL.

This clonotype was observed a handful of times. The CDR3 protein is CASSVSVGVDGELFF. The CDR3 nucleotides are TGTGCCAGCAGCGTAAGTGTCGGGGTCGACGGGGAGCTGTTTTTT. The chain is built from TRBV9 and TRBJ2-2, with D perhaps matching TRBD2 (5 bases). The germline CDR1 and CDR2 sequences are SGDLS and YYNGEE. The germline V and J ends were trimmed by 1 base and 7 bases, with 14 bases remaining between them. The CDR3 is 15 amino acids.

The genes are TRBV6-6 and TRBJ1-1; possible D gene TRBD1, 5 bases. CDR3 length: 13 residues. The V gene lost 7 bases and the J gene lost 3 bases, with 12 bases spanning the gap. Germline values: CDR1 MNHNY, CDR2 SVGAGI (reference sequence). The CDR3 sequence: CASNQGGYTEAFF. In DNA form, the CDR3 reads TGTGCCAGCAACCAGGGTGGGTACACTGAAGCTTTCTTT.

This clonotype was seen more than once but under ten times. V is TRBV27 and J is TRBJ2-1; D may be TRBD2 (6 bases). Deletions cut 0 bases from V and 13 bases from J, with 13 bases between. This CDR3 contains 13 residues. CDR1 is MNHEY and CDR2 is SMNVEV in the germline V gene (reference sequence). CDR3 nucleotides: TGTGCCAGCAGTTTATCGATAGGACTACTCCAGTTCTTC. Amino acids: CASSLSIGLLQFF.

The CDR3 region is CAISGQGGSEAFF. CDR3 nucleotides: TGTGCCATCAGTGGACAGGGCGGCTCTGAAGCTTTCTTT. The V and J genes are TRBV10-3 and TRBJ1-1; 7 bases are a match to TRBD1. J gave up 6 bases and V 4 bases, and 5 bases lay outside the gene matches. This CDR3 contains 13 residues. The V gene's germline CDR1 is ENHRY and CDR2 SYGVKD.

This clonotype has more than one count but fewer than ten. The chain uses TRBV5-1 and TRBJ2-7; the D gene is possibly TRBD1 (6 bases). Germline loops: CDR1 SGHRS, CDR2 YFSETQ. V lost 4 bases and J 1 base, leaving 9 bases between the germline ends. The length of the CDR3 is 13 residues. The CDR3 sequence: CASSDTGSYEQYF. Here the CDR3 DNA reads TGCGCCAGCAGCGACACAGGGTCCTACGAGCAGTACTTC.

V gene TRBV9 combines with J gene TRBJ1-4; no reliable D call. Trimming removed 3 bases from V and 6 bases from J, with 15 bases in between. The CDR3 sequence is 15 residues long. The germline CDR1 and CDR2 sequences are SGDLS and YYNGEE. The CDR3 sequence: CASSEDGEADEKLFF. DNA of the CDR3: TGTGCCAGCAGCGAGGACGGGGAGGCGGATGAAAAACTGTTTTTT.